Detailed here is one T cell receptor beta chain. Its antigen is still unknown. This entry comes from a study of healthy donors' naive CD4 and CD8 T cells. Regarding the study as a whole: Negatively charged CDR3s marked CD8+ lineage; positively charged CDR3s marked CD4+ lineage.

Germline V gene data show CDR1 as SQVTM and CDR2 as ANQGSEA. The CDR3 has 12 residues. Deletions cut 7 bases from V and 4 bases from J, with 13 bases between. Each TCR library used 450 to 600 ng of total RNA and a linear amplification protocol. MiXCR, applied by TCRdb to the reads, yields one record per CDR3 protein. The sample shows approximately 180,000 distinct CDR3 sequences, around 80% of them seen only once. The genes are TRBV29-1 and TRBJ1-2; D is unclear. The sequencing sample was made of naive CD4+ and CD8+ T cells sorted from blood, pooled from several donors. This clonotype was obtained from a pool of human donors in good health; the sample pools cells from several healthy donors. This CDR3 is CSGLAVPYGYTF. The CDR3 DNA sequence: TGCAGCGGGTTGGCAGTCCCCTATGGCTACACCTTC.